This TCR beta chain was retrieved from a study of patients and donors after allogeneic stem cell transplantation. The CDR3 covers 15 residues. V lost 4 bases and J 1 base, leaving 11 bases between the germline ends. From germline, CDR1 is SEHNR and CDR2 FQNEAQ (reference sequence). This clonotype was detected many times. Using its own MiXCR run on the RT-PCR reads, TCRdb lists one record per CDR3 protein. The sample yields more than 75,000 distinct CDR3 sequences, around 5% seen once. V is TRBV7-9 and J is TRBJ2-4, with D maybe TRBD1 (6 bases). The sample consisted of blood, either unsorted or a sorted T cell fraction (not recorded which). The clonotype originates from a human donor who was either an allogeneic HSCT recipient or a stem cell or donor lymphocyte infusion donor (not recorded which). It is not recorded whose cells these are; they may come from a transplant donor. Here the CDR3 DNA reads TGTGCCAGCAGCTCAGGGGTGAGGGCCAAAAACATTCAGTACTTC. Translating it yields CASSSGVRAKNIQYF.